This is a list of T cell receptor beta chains from one sample in a study of cytomegalovirus exposure and HLA in healthy donors. Assay used: immunoSEQ multiplex PCR; TCRdb lists only in-frame clones, some missing. The data contain about 160,000 clones, roughly 80% of them seen just once; the ten biggest clones take up about 1.9%. Sample: PBMCs. All receptors come from a female donor in good health and CMV-seronegative. The CDR3 runs from the conserved cysteine through the conserved F or W. The order of the fields is clone size, J gene, V gene, CDR3 protein. The size entry is marked missing in some rows and otherwise reads once, few, many or a size class.

>.|TRBJ2-5|TRBV5-1
CASSSPGTEETQYF
>.|TRBJ2-7|TRBV13
CASSYQRGQVRYEQYF
>.|TRBJ2-7|TRBV18
CASSPPDALAGVSEQYF
>.|.|TRBV7-9
CASSPRGSSYNEQFF
>once|TRBJ1-1|TRBV30
CACVGRGAFF
>.|TRBJ1-5|TRBV5-4
CASSLDMNQPQHF
>few|TRBJ2-3|TRBV7-3
CASSPKGALAGMASTDTQYF
>.|TRBJ1-1|TRBV5-1
CASSPPGTDTEAFF
>.|TRBJ2-5|TRBV13
CASSLGSGQETQYF
>once|.|TRBV27
CASSSQDRLGSYEQYF
>.|TRBJ1-2|TRBV14
CASSSYGQGLSYTF
>few|TRBJ1-5|TRBV6-1
CASFSDRGLRQPQHF
>few|TRBJ1-4|TRBV2
CASSPQMGGTTEKLFF
>.|TRBJ1-2|TRBV5-4
CASSSNEPGAGNYGYTF
>few|TRBJ1-6|TRBV27
CASSPGQGRTAPNSPLHF
>.|TRBJ1-5|TRBV2
CASSATENQPQHF
>.|TRBJ2-5|TRBV11-2
CASSPGTGKTQYF
>.|TRBJ2-6|TRBV19
CASSIEGLNSGANVLTF
>.|TRBJ2-6|TRBV19
CASSPIRDSAYSGANVLTF
>.|TRBJ2-3|TRBV7-8
CASSIRADTQYF
>.|TRBJ2-3|TRBV7-3
CASSLTLAGDTQYF
>.|TRBJ1-5|TRBV4-1
CASSLKMSDRMYQPQHF
>.|TRBJ2-1|TRBV11-2
CASTLGTRGGNEQFF
>once|TRBJ1-1|TRBV25-1
CASSGQTGIGTEAFF
>.|TRBJ2-1|TRBV5-4
CASRRGQGTSGGVTYNEQFF
>.|TRBJ2-7|TRBV27
CAAKSGNGYEQYF
>once|TRBJ1-2|TRBV5-6
CASSPTGNYGYTF
>.|TRBJ2-7|TRBV7-6
CASSLVLGLGDEQYF
>.|TRBJ1-1|TRBV5-4
CASSLGDRVGGAFF
>.|TRBJ1-2|TRBV19
CASSILWTGEDGYTF
>.|TRBJ2-2|TRBV4-1
CASSQGAGEMGFGELFF
>few|TRBJ2-5|TRBV5-4
CASSRGTGGQETQYF
>.|TRBJ1-2|TRBV6-5
CASSPTGEGYTF
>.|TRBJ1-3|TRBV6-6
CASNHREDAGNTIYF
>.|TRBJ2-3|TRBV5-4
CASSLGLAKDTQYF
>.|TRBJ1-2|TRBV6-5
CASRPTGSSGYTF
>once|TRBJ1-5|TRBV19
CASSIAGGPQPQHF